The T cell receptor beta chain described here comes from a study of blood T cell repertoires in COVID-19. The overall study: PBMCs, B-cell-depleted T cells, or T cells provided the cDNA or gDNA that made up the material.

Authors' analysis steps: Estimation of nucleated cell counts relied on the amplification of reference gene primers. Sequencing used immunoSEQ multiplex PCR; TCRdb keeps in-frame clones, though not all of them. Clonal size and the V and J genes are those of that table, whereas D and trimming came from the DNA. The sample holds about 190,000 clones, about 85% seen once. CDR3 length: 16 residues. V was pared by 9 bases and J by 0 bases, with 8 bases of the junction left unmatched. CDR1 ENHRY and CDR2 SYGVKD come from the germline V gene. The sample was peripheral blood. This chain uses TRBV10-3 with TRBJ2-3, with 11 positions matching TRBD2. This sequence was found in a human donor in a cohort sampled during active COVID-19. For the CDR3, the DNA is TGTGCCATAGGGTTGACTAGCGGGATGAGCACAGATACGCAGTATTTT. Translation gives CAIGLTSGMSTDTQYF.